This TCR beta chain was captured by sequencing in a study of T cells in Graves' hyperthyroidism and ophthalmopathy. Across the study: Before treatment of any kind, peripheral blood was taken at initial diagnosis. Study-wide results and limits: Through a model of 13 V-J features, ophthalmopathy was separated from stable hyperthyroidism. Onset of ophthalmopathy came a median roughly 6.4 months after the model predicted it. Clonotypes that were expanded in thyroid above 0.001 mostly appeared in blood too.

Amplified TCR beta CDR3 regions derived from RNA transcripts. During a first-round RT-PCR of the TCR CDR3, the HTBI primer set was used. TCRdb re-called the multiplex PCR reads with MiXCR, one entry per CDR3 protein. The table lists roughly 800,000 distinct CDR3 sequences, about two fifths of them singletons. This clonotype appeared many times. Its antigen is unknown. CDR1 is ENHRY and CDR2 is SYGVKD in the germline V gene. The CDR3 consists of 14 residues. V was shortened by 2 bases and J by 2 bases, with 9 bases between the two germline ends. The sequence came from a man aged 18 to 30 with Graves' hyperthyroidism. The rearrangement uses TRBV10-3 and TRBJ1-1; possibly TRBD1 for D (6 bases). Sequencing used blood. The CDR3 DNA sequence: TGTGCCATCAGTGAGCGGGGGGCTAACACTGAAGCTTTCTTT. Translated: CAISERGANTEAFF.